The T cell receptor beta chain described here comes from a study of T-cell reconstitution after alpha-beta-depleted transplantation in children. Unique molecular identifiers featured in how the TCRbeta library was prepared. TCRdb reanalysed the PCR reads using MiXCR and keeps one entry per CDR3 protein. The sample contains about 1,000,000 distinct CDR3 sequences, about 30% of which appear only once. Whole-study findings and limits: The origin of alpha-beta T cells about two months after transplant was reportedly several hundred expanded graft clones. Fresh T-cell production supplied most of the T-cell counts and diversity seen one year after transplant. Surviving thymic progenitors and recipient T cells were the source of high TCRbeta diversity at day 60 in some patients.

This clonotype was counted a few times. Antigen unknown. J gave up 6 bases and V 3 bases, and 6 bases lay outside the gene matches. CDR1 and CDR2 (germline): SGDLS, YYNGEE. The CDR3 runs to 15 residues. The chain employs TRBV9 and TRBJ2-3, with 11 bases aligning to TRBD2. This receptor was identified in a boy under two years old who had a stem cell transplant for SCID, so the T cells may come from the graft donor. This specimen was PBMCs, mostly from graft donor cells, taken 360 days after TCRalphabeta/CD19-depleted stem cell transplant. Here the CDR3 reads CASSAGLADEDTQYF. CDR3 DNA sequence: TGTGCCAGCAGCGCGGGACTAGCGGATGAGGATACGCAGTATTTT. Complete variable domain (other parts from reference TRBV9 and TRBJ2-3): DSGVTQTPKHLITATGQRVTLRCSPRSGDLSVYWYQQSLDQGLQFLIQYYNGEERAKGNILERFSAQQFPDLHSELNLSSLELGDSALYFCASSAGLADEDTQYFGPGTRLTVL.